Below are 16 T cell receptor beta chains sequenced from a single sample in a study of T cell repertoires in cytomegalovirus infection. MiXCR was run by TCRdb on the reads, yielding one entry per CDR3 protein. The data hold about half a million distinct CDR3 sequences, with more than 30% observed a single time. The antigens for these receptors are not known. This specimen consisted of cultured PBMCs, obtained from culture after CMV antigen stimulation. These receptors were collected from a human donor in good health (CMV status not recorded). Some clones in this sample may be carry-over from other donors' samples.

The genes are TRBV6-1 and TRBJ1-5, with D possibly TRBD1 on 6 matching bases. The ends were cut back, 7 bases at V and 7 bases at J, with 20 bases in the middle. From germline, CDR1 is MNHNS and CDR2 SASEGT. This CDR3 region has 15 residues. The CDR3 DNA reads TGTGCCAGCACCGCGAGAGGGGGGGGGGGGCAGCCCCAGCATTTT. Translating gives CASTARGGGGQPQHF.

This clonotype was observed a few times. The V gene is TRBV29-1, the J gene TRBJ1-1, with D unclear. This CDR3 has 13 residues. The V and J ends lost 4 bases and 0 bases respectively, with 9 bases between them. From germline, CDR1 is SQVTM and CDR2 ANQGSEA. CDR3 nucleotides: TGCAGCGTTGCCAGAAACCTGAACACTGAAGCTTTCTTT. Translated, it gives CSVARNLNTEAFF.

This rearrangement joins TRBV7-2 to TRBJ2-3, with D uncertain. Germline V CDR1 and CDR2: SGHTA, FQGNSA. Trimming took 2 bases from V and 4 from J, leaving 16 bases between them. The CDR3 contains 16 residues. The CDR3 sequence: CASSLMGLELSDTQYF. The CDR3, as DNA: TGTGCCAGCAGCTTAATGGGTCTAGAGCTGTCAGATACGCAGTATTTT.

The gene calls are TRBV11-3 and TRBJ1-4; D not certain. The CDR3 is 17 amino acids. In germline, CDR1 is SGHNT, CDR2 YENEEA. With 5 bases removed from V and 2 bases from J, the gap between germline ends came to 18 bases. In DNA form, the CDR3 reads TGTGCCAGCAGCCCCGGCCGAGGGCCCATCACTAATGAAAAACTGTTTTTT. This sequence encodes CASSPGRGPITNEKLFF.

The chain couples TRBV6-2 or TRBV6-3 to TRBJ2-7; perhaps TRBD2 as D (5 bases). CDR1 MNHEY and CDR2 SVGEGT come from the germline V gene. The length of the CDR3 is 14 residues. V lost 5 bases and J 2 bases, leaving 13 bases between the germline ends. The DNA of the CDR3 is TGTGCCAGCAGTCCACACAGCGGAGCCTACGAGCAGTACGTC. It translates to CASSPHSGAYEQYV.

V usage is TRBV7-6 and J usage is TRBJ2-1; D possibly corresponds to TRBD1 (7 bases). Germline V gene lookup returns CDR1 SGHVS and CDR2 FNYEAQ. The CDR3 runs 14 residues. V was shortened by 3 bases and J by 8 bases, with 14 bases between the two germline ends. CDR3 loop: CASSFGGGPDEQFF. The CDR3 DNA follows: TGTGCCAGCAGCTTCGGAGGGGGCCCCGATGAGCAGTTCTTC. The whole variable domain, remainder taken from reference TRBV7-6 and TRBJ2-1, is GAGVSQSPRYKVTKRGQDVALRCDPISGHVSLYWYRQALGQGPEFLTYFNYEAQQDKSGLPNDRFSAERPEGSISTLTIQRTEQRDSAMYRCASSFGGGPDEQFFGPGTRLTVL.

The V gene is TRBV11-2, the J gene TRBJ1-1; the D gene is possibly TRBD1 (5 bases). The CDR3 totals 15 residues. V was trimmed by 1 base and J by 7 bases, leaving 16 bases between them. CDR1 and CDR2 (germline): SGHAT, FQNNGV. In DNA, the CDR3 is TGTGCCAGCAGCTTAGTTTTGAGCAGGGCTGGTGAAGCTTTCTTT. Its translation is CASSLVLSRAGEAFF.

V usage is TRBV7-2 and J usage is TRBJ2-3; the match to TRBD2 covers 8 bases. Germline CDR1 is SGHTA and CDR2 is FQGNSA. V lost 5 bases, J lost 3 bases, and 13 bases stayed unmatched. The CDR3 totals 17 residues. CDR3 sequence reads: CASSAPEREILTDTQYF. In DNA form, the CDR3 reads TGTGCCAGCAGCGCCCCCGAGCGGGAGATATTAACAGATACGCAGTATTTT.

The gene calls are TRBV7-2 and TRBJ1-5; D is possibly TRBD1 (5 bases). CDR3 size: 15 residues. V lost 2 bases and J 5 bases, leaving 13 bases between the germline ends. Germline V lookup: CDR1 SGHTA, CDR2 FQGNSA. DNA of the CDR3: TGTGCCAGCAGCTTAAGTGTAAGGGGACATCAGCCCCAGCATTTT. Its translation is CASSLSVRGHQPQHF.

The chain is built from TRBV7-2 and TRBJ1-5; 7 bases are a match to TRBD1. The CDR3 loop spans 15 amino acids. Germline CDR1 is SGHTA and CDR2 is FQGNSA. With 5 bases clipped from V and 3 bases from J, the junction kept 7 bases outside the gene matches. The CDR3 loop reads CASSAPGTVNQPQHF. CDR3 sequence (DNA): TGTGCCAGCAGCGCACCCGGGACAGTCAATCAGCCCCAGCATTTT.

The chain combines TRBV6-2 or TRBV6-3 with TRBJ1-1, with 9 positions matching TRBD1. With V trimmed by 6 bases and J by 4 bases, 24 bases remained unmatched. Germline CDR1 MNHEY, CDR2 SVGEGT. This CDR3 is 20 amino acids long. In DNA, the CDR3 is TGTGCCAGCAGCAATTTCGCCAGGGGGACAGGGACCGGACGACCCACTGAAGCTTTCTTT. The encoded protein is CASSNFARGTGTGRPTEAFF.

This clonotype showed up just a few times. The CDR3 DNA is TGCGCCAGCAGCTCGGGACTAGCGGAGTCTGGGGAGCAGTACGTC. Its protein is CASSSGLAESGEQYV. The rearrangement uses TRBV5-1 and TRBJ2-7; the match to TRBD2 covers 11 bases. The CDR3 is 15 amino acids. V lost 3 bases and J lost 7; bases outside the gene matches: 9. Germline V CDR1 and CDR2: SGHRS, YFSETQ.

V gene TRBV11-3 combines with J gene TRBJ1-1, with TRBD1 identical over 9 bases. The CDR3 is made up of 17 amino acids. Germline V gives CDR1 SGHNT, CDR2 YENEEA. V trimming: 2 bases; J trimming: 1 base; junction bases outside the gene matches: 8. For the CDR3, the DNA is TGTGCCAGCAGCTTAACCCCCGGACAGGGGACGAACACTGAAGCTTTCTTT. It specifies CASSLTPGQGTNTEAFF.

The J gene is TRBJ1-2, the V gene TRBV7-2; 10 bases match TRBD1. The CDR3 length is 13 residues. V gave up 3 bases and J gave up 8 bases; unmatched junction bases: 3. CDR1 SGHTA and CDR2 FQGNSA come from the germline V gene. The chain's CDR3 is CASSFGTGVGYTF. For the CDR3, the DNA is TGTGCCAGCAGCTTTGGGACAGGGGTGGGCTACACCTTC.

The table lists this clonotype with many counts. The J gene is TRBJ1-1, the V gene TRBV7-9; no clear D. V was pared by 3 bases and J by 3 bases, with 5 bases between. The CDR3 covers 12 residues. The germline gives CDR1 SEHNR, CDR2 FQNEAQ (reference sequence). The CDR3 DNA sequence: TGTGCCAGCAGCTTTATGTACACTGAAGCTTTCTTT. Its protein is CASSFMYTEAFF.

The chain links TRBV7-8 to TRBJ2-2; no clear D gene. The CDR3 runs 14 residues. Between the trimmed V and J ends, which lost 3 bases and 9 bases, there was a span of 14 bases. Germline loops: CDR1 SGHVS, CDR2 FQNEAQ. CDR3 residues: CASSLDPGLRELFF. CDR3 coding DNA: TGTGCCAGCAGCTTGGACCCCGGTTTACGGGAGCTGTTTTTT.